This T cell receptor (beta chain) was captured in a study of neurological immune-mediated disorders. This clonotype was counted only a few times. Antigen specificity is unknown. A much bigger clone sits one base away, suggesting this may be a read error. The ends were cut back, 8 bases at V and 4 bases at J, with 14 bases in the middle. This CDR3 comprises 14 residues. Germline loops: CDR1 MNHNY, CDR2 SVGAGI (reference sequence). Study conclusions and caveats: Healthy controls had more TCR clonal expansion than multiple sclerosis, which showed the least, whereas HTLV-1-associated myelopathy showed the most. No CDR3 amino acid sequences recurred among expanded clones across subjects, suggesting private repertoires in all groups. Association of the multiple sclerosis repertoire cluster with clinical or MRI features was not observed for any feature.

The time point is: longitudinal time-point 3. TCRdb re-called the 5' RACE reads through MiXCR, storing one row per CDR3 protein. The sample comprises approximately 89,000 distinct CDR3 sequences, about 4.3% of which are singletons, and 5% to 6% rests with the top ten. The clonotype was recovered from a woman aged 60-75 years with multiple sclerosis. Source material: PBMCs. The rearrangement joins TRBV6-6 to TRBJ1-4; maybe TRBD1 (6 bases). CDR3 nucleotide sequence: TGTGCCAGCCTGAAGGCACAGGGTAATGAAAAACTGTTTTTT. This gives the protein CASLKAQGNEKLFF.